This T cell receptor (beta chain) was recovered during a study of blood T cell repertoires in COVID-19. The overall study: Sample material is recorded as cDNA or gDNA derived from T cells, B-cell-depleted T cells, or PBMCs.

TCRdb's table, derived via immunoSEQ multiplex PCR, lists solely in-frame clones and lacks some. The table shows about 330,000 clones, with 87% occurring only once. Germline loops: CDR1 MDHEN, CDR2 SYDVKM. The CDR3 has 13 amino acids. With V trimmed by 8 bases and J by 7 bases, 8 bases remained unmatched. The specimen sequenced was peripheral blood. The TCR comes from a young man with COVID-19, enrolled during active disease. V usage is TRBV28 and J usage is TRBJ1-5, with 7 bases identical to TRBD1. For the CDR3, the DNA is TGTGCCAGCGGGTACAGGGGTATACAGCCCCAGCATTTT. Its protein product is CASGYRGIQPQHF.